These T cell receptor beta chains were read from a single sample in a study of T cells in Graves' hyperthyroidism and ophthalmopathy. TCRdb redid the calling of the multiplex PCR reads with MiXCR, one entry per CDR3 protein. The sample includes under 600,000 distinct CDR3 sequences, roughly 15% of them seen just once. The specimen sequenced was blood. The receptors were gathered from a woman in her thirties or forties with Graves' ophthalmopathy. The CDR3 runs from the conserved cysteine through the conserved F or W. The order of the fields is J gene, V gene, D gene, clone size, CDR3 DNA, CDR3 protein. The D gene is left open where the match is weak. The listing skips clone size in some rows; elsewhere it reads once, few, many or a size class.

J: TRBJ1-2
V: TRBV2
D: -
size: few
DNA: TGTGCCAGCAGGACTCAGGGGATTGCATCGGATGGCTACACCTTC
CDR3: CASRTQGIASDGYTF

J: TRBJ2-5
V: TRBV20-1
D: -
size: -
DNA: TGCAGTGCTAGAGATCCCAGGAGACAAGAGACCCAGTACTTC
CDR3: CSARDPRRQETQYF

J: TRBJ2-1
V: TRBV3-1
D: -
size: few
DNA: TGTGCCAGCAGCCATGGTTTTTCCTACAATGAGCAGTTCTTC
CDR3: CASSHGFSYNEQFF

J: TRBJ1-5
V: TRBV7-9
D: -
size: few
DNA: TGTGCCAGCAGTTTAAACAAGCAGCCCCAGCATTTT
CDR3: CASSLNKQPQHF

J: TRBJ2-7
V: TRBV27
D: -
size: -
DNA: TGTGCCAGCGCTAAACTAGAGGCCTACGAGCAGTACTTC
CDR3: CASAKLEAYEQYF

J: TRBJ1-2
V: TRBV5-1
D: -
size: few
DNA: TGCGCCAGCAGCTTGGGCCCCGGGTTTACTAACTATGGCTACACCTTC
CDR3: CASSLGPGFTNYGYTF

J: TRBJ1-1
V: TRBV30
D: TRBD1
size: many
DNA: TGTGCGTTGGGGAGGGGGCGAAAAAGTACGAACACTGAAGCTTTCTTT
CDR3: CALGRGRKSTNTEAFF

J: TRBJ1-5
V: TRBV7-9
D: -
size: -
DNA: TGTGCCAGCCGGGGACACCTGAATCAGCCCCAGCATTTT
CDR3: CASRGHLNQPQHF

J: TRBJ2-5
V: TRBV7-3
D: TRBD1
size: many
DNA: TGTGCCAGCAGCTTAAGTGGACAGGAAGAGACCCAGTACTTC
CDR3: CASSLSGQEETQYF

J: TRBJ2-3
V: TRBV28
D: TRBD2
size: many
DNA: TGTGCCAGCAACTCCGGGGGTAGCGGGGCAGATACGCAGTATTTT
CDR3: CASNSGGSGADTQYF

J: TRBJ2-2
V: TRBV11-2
D: -
size: -
DNA: TGTGCCAGCAGCTTAGTGGTCGGCCGATGGACCGGGGAGCTGTTTTTT
CDR3: CASSLVVGRWTGELFF

J: TRBJ1-4
V: TRBV5-1
D: -
size: -
DNA: TGCGCCAGCAGCTTGGACGGTGAGGGGAATGAAAAACTGTTTTTT
CDR3: CASSLDGEGNEKLFF

J: TRBJ2-7
V: TRBV27
D: TRBD1
size: many
DNA: TGTGCCAGCAGTTTAGGGGACAGGGTCTACGAGCAGTACTTC
CDR3: CASSLGDRVYEQYF

J: TRBJ2-3
V: TRBV11-2
D: -
size: few
DNA: TGTGCCAGCAGCTTAGTAGGGGGACCCCGGACCGTCACAGATACGCAGTATTTT
CDR3: CASSLVGGPRTVTDTQYF

J: TRBJ2-7
V: TRBV11-2
D: -
size: many
DNA: TGTGCCAGCGCCCCCGGGGTGGCTTTCTACGAGCAGTACTTC
CDR3: CASAPGVAFYEQYF

J: TRBJ2-1
V: TRBV20-1
D: TRBD2
size: few
DNA: TGCAGTGCCAACAGACTAGCGGGAGGGCCCGTCGAGCAGTTCTTC
CDR3: CSANRLAGGPVEQFF

J: TRBJ2-5
V: TRBV4-1
D: -
size: few
DNA: TGCGCCAGCAGCCAAGATCTTAGGGAGACCCAGTACTTC
CDR3: CASSQDLRETQYF

J: TRBJ2-7
V: TRBV29-1
D: -
size: -
DNA: TGCAGCGCTAGCCTACAGGGTTACGAGCAGTACTTC
CDR3: CSASLQGYEQYF

J: TRBJ1-6
V: TRBV12-3/TRBV12-4
D: -
size: -
DNA: TGTGCCAGCAGTTTAGAGGGGGGAGGGAATTCACCCCTCCACTTT
CDR3: CASSLEGGGNSPLHF

J: TRBJ2-5
V: TRBV6-1
D: TRBD2
size: -
DNA: TGTGCCAGCAGTGAGAGTGGGGGAGGGCAAGAGACCCAGTACTTC
CDR3: CASSESGGGQETQYF

J: TRBJ2-3
V: TRBV30
D: TRBD2
size: many
DNA: TGTGCCTGGAGGAGGGGACTAGCGGGGATTCGAGATACGCAGTATTTT
CDR3: CAWRRGLAGIRDTQYF

J: TRBJ1-5
V: TRBV12-3/TRBV12-4
D: TRBD1
size: many
DNA: TGTGCCAGCAGTACGGGACAGGGGGGCGATCAGCCCCAGCATTTT
CDR3: CASSTGQGGDQPQHF

J: TRBJ2-3
V: TRBV5-1
D: TRBD2
size: many
DNA: TGCGCCAGCAGCTTAGAGCGGGGAAACACAGATACGCAGTATTTT
CDR3: CASSLERGNTDTQYF

J: TRBJ2-1
V: TRBV19
D: TRBD1
size: -
DNA: TGTGCCTCTAGGGGGCAGGACCCCTACAATGAGCAGTTCTTC
CDR3: CASRGQDPYNEQFF

J: TRBJ2-1
V: TRBV29-1
D: TRBD2
size: -
DNA: TGCAGCGTTGTCACGCTAGCGGGAGTGGATGAGCAGTTCTTC
CDR3: CSVVTLAGVDEQFF

J: TRBJ1-1
V: TRBV12-5
D: -
size: many
DNA: TGTGCTAGTGGGCCCCGGTGGGGGGACACTGAAGCTTTCTTT
CDR3: CASGPRWGDTEAFF

J: TRBJ2-7
V: TRBV6-2/TRBV6-3
D: TRBD2
size: -
DNA: TGTGCCAGCAGTCCCCGACTAGCGGGGATAGCCTACGAGCAGTACTTC
CDR3: CASSPRLAGIAYEQYF

J: TRBJ2-7
V: TRBV7-2
D: TRBD2
size: many
DNA: TGTGCCAGCAGCTGGGGACTAGCGGGAGTGGGCTCCTACGAGCAGTACTTC
CDR3: CASSWGLAGVGSYEQYF

J: TRBJ2-3
V: TRBV20-1
D: -
size: many
DNA: TGCAGTGCTGGGCCGGGACTGGGATACACAGATACGCAGTATTTT
CDR3: CSAGPGLGYTDTQYF

J: TRBJ2-1
V: TRBV2
D: -
size: many
DNA: TGTGCCAGCAGTGAATGGCTAGATCTCAATGAGCAGTTCTTC
CDR3: CASSEWLDLNEQFF

J: TRBJ1-2
V: TRBV29-1
D: TRBD1
size: few
DNA: TGCAGCGTTGAGCCACCCGGGACAGGTATTTCTGGCTACACCTTC
CDR3: CSVEPPGTGISGYTF

J: TRBJ2-5
V: TRBV6-1
D: TRBD2
size: -
DNA: TGTGCCAGCAGTGAAGCGGGGACCGGGGGGGGGACCCAGTACTTC
CDR3: CASSEAGTGGGTQYF

J: TRBJ2-6
V: TRBV15
D: -
size: many
DNA: TGTGCCACCAGCAGTGACACAGGGTCCCACTCTGGGGCCAACGTCCTGACTTTC
CDR3: CATSSDTGSHSGANVLTF

J: TRBJ2-7
V: TRBV7-8
D: TRBD2
size: few
DNA: TGTGCCAGCAGCACCCGGACTAGCAGGGAGCAGTACTTC
CDR3: CASSTRTSREQYF

J: TRBJ2-5
V: TRBV28
D: -
size: many
DNA: TGTGCCAGCAGTTTAAGGGAAGAGACCCAGTACTTC
CDR3: CASSLREETQYF

J: TRBJ1-5
V: TRBV5-6
D: TRBD1
size: few
DNA: TGTGCCAGCAGCTTGTTTAGGGGGCCCGGTCAGCCCCAGCATTTT
CDR3: CASSLFRGPGQPQHF

J: TRBJ2-1
V: TRBV6-1
D: -
size: -
DNA: TGTGCCAGCCCCGATTATAGCGGAAGCTCCTACAATGAGCAGTTCTTC
CDR3: CASPDYSGSSYNEQFF

J: TRBJ1-3
V: TRBV6-5
D: -
size: few
DNA: TGTGCCAGCAGTTACGACCTTGGACCCTCTGGAAACACCATATATTTT
CDR3: CASSYDLGPSGNTIYF

J: TRBJ2-1
V: TRBV29-1
D: -
size: many
DNA: TGCAGCGTTGACGGCCGGATTAGCTCCTACAATGAGCAGTTCTTC
CDR3: CSVDGRISSYNEQFF

J: TRBJ1-5
V: TRBV27
D: -
size: many
DNA: TGTGCCAGCAGTCAACACCCCTACAGGGCTCCTTACAATCAGCCCCAGCATTTT
CDR3: CASSQHPYRAPYNQPQHF

J: TRBJ2-3
V: TRBV5-1
D: -
size: many
DNA: TGCGCCAGCAGAGTTGACAAGGGCACAGATACGCAGTATTTT
CDR3: CASRVDKGTDTQYF

J: TRBJ1-1
V: TRBV12-5
D: -
size: -
DNA: TGTGCTAGTGGTTTGATACCGGGACCGAGAGGGGCTTTCTTT
CDR3: CASGLIPGPRGAFF

J: TRBJ2-7
V: TRBV4-1
D: -
size: few
DNA: TGCGCCAGCAGCCAAGATCCAGGCTCCTACGAGCAGTACTTC
CDR3: CASSQDPGSYEQYF

J: TRBJ2-1
V: TRBV5-1
D: -
size: few
DNA: TGCGCCAGCAGCTACCGGGACGACTACAATGAGCAGTTCTTC
CDR3: CASSYRDDYNEQFF

J: TRBJ2-1
V: TRBV3-1
D: TRBD2
size: many
DNA: TGTGCCAGCACCCCTGGACTAGCGGATCGGCCGGGGAGTGAGCAGTTCTTC
CDR3: CASTPGLADRPGSEQFF

J: TRBJ1-5
V: TRBV18
D: -
size: many
DNA: TGTGCCAGCTCACCGGGGAGGGGGGATCAGCCCCAGCATTTT
CDR3: CASSPGRGDQPQHF

J: TRBJ2-3
V: TRBV20-1
D: -
size: many
DNA: TGCAGTGCAATCCGGGGGCCGGAGAGAGATACGCAGTATTTT
CDR3: CSAIRGPERDTQYF

J: TRBJ2-3
V: TRBV6-5
D: -
size: -
DNA: TGTGCCAGCAGTTACGGGGGGATCACAGATACGCAGTATTTT
CDR3: CASSYGGITDTQYF

J: TRBJ1-1
V: TRBV29-1
D: TRBD1
size: -
DNA: TGCAGCGTTGGACAGGGGGCTGAAGCTTTCTTT
CDR3: CSVGQGAEAFF

J: TRBJ2-1
V: TRBV20-1
D: -
size: -
DNA: TGCAGTGCTAGCTCGGGCGCCGGGAATGAGCAGTTCTTC
CDR3: CSASSGAGNEQFF

J: TRBJ2-3
V: TRBV7-9
D: -
size: many
DNA: TGTGCCAGCAGCTTAGTAGGGTCAGATACGCAGTATTTT
CDR3: CASSLVGSDTQYF